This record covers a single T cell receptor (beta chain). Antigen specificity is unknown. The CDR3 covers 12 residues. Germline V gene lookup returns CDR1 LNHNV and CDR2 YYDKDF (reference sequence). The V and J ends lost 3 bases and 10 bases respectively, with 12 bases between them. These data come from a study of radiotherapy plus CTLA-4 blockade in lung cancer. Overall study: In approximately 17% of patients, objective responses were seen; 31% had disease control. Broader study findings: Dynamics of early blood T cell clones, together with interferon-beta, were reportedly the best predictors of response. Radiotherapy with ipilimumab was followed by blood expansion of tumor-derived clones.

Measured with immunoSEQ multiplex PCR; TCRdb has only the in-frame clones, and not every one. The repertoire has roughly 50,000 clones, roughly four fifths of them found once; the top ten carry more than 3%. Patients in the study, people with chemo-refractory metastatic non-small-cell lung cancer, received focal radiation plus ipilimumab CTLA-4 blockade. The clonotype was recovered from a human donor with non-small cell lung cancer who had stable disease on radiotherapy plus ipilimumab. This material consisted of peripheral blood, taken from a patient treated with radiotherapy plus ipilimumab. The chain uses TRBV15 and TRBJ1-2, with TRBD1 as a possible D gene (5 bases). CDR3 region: CATSRGEGIYTF. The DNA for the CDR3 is TGTGCCACCAGCAGGGGGGAGGGAATCTACACCTTC.